The 30 T cell receptor beta chains reported below all come from one sample, sequenced in a study of shared clonotypes between healthy human individuals. Some clones are missing from TCRdb's copy, which holds only in-frame ones; the method was immunoSEQ multiplex PCR. Here the sample spans some 2.3 million clones, approximately 95% being singletons. Sequencing was carried out using naive CD4+ T cells from PBMCs. Subset: CD45RA+ positively selected. Receptor source: a man in his late teens or twenties in good health. Some clones in this sample may be carry-over from other donors' samples.

CDR3 nucleotides: TGTGCCTGGGGAAGCGGGAGGGGACACAATGAGCAGTTCTTC. Encoded protein: CAWGSGRGHNEQFF. The gene calls are TRBV30 and TRBJ2-1; 10 positions match TRBD2. The germline V gene encodes CDR1 GTSNPN and CDR2 SVGIG (reference sequence). V was pared by 5 bases and J by 5 bases, with 6 bases of the junction left unmatched. The CDR3 length is 14 residues.

This clone occurred once. V gene TRBV10-3 combines with J gene TRBJ2-3; TRBD2 agrees at 8 bases. The CDR3 has 17 residues. J was trimmed by 2 bases and V by 2 bases; bases with no gene match: 9. CDR1 is ENHRY and CDR2 is SYGVKD in the germline V gene. The CDR3 spells CAISEPLGAGDTDTQYF. In DNA, the CDR3 is TGTGCCATCAGTGAGCCACTTGGAGCGGGAGACACAGATACGCAGTATTTT.

Turning to this clone: The junction does not match germline at one end; this may be a read error. The chain combines TRBV2 with TRBJ2-7, with TRBD1 identical over 9 bases. The CDR3 length is 12 residues. CDR1 is SNHLY, CDR2 FYNNEI, per germline. The CDR3 reads CAGSGTGYEQYF. DNA of the CDR3: TGTGCCGGCAGTGGGACAGGGTACGAGCAGTACTTC.

This sequence joins TRBV7-2 and TRBJ2-7; D is unresolved. The V gene's germline CDR1 is SGHTA and CDR2 FQGNSA. This CDR3 spans 15 amino acids. Deletions cut 1 base from V and 7 bases from J, with 17 bases between. The CDR3 here is CASSLGHLEVSEQYF. CDR3 sequence (DNA): TGTGCCAGCAGCTTAGGACACCTTGAGGTCTCTGAGCAGTACTTC.

This clone was counted between two and nine times. The V and J genes are TRBV5-4 and TRBJ2-3; maybe TRBD1 (6 bases). V was clipped by 4 bases and J by 2 bases, with 11 bases between them. CDR3 length: 14 residues. CDR1 is SGHNT, CDR2 YYREEE, per germline (reference sequence). The CDR3 DNA sequence: TGTGCCAGCAGCCCAACAGGGCACACAGATACGCAGTATTTT. Its protein is CASSPTGHTDTQYF.

The chain uses TRBV6-1 and TRBJ2-5, with D maybe TRBD1 (5 bases). The V and J ends lost 11 bases and 5 bases respectively, with 18 bases between them. CDR1 and CDR2 (germline): MNHNS, SASEGT. This CDR3 comprises 13 residues. For the CDR3, the DNA is TGTGCCGGAGCAGGGTCCTGGTCGGAGACCCAGTACTTC. Translated, it gives CAGAGSWSETQYF.

The J gene is TRBJ2-7, the V gene TRBV5-4; D is possibly TRBD1 (6 bases). V shed 0 bases and J shed 4 bases, with 14 bases lying between them. The CDR3 runs to 15 residues. Germline loops: CDR1 SGHNT, CDR2 YYREEE (reference sequence). The CDR3 bases are TGTGCCAGCAGCTTGGAACAGGGTGGGTTTTACGAGCAGTACTTC. Its translation is CASSLEQGGFYEQYF.

The CDR3 DNA is TGTGCCAGCAGTATGAGGCCGACAGTGACTAACTATGGCTACACCTTC. Translated: CASSMRPTVTNYGYTF. This chain connects TRBV28 to TRBJ1-2; tentative D call: TRBD1 (5 bases). Trimming left V 5 bases short and J 0 bases short, with 16 bases between. Germline CDR1 is MDHEN and CDR2 is SYDVKM. The CDR3 sequence is 16 residues long.

V usage is TRBV6-1 and J usage is TRBJ2-2, with TRBD1 identical over 7 bases. This CDR3 comprises 14 residues. Germline CDR1 and CDR2: MNHNS and SASEGT. Germline trimming cut 6 bases from V and 5 bases from J; bases unmatched to any gene: 6. CDR3 nucleotide sequence: TGTGCCAGCAGCAACAACAGGGGAACCGGGGAGCTGTTTTTT. It encodes CASSNNRGTGELFF.

In this sample, this clone turned up once. Other DNA sequences of this sample code for an identical CDR3. The V and J genes are TRBV28 and TRBJ2-3; 8 bases match TRBD2. This CDR3 is built from 14 residues. Germline trimming cut 3 bases from V and 3 bases from J; bases unmatched to any gene: 2. Germline V CDR1 and CDR2: MDHEN, SYDVKM. The CDR3 is CASSLAGGTDTQYF. DNA for the CDR3: TGTGCCAGCAGTTTGGCGGGAGGAACAGATACGCAGTATTTT.

The V and J genes are TRBV9 and TRBJ2-7, with 9 bases lining up with TRBD2. The V gene end was trimmed by 0 bases and the J gene end by 2 bases; junction bases not matched to a gene: 6. The CDR3 runs to 16 residues. From germline, CDR1 is SGDLS and CDR2 YYNGEE. CDR3 sequence (DNA): TGTGCCAGCAGCGTAGAGGCGGGAGGGTCTGCCTACGAGCAGTACTTC. It yields the protein CASSVEAGGSAYEQYF. The complete variable domain, with remaining parts taken from reference TRBV9 and TRBJ2-7, reads DSGVTQTPKHLITATGQRVTLRCSPRSGDLSVYWYQQSLDQGLQFLIQYYNGEERAKGNILERFSAQQFPDLHSELNLSSLELGDSALYFCASSVEAGGSAYEQYFGPGTRLTVT.

The CDR3 spells CASVRTGGAYNEQFF. The CDR3 bases are TGTGCCAGCGTAAGGACAGGGGGCGCCTACAATGAGCAGTTCTTC. This rearrangement joins TRBV28 to TRBJ2-1, with TRBD1 matching over 11 bases. Germline trimming cut 8 bases from V and 2 bases from J; bases unmatched to any gene: 5. Germline V CDR1 and CDR2: MDHEN, SYDVKM. The length of the CDR3 is 15 residues.

The chain uses TRBV2 and TRBJ2-7; D uncertain. The ends were cut back, 5 bases at V and 3 bases at J, with 5 bases in the middle. The CDR3 has 11 residues. Germline CDR1 reads SNHLY; CDR2 reads FYNNEI. The CDR3 region has the DNA TGTGCCAGCAGTCAATTCTACGAGCAGTACTTC. This sequence encodes CASSQFYEQYF. Filled out from reference TRBV2 and TRBJ2-7, the complete variable domain reads EPEVTQTPSHQVTQMGQEVILRCVPISNHLYFYWYRQILGQKVEFLVSFYNNEISEKSEIFDDQFSVERPDGSNFTLKIRSTKLEDSAMYFCASSQFYEQYFGPGTRLTVT.

The CDR3 sequence is CASSDRGGWDTEAFF. CDR3 sequence (DNA): TGTGCCAGCAGTGACAGGGGTGGATGGGACACTGAAGCTTTCTTT. The chain carries TRBV4-2 and TRBJ1-1, with 8 bases identical to TRBD1. From germline, CDR1 is LGHNA and CDR2 YNFKEQ. This CDR3 is 15 amino acids long. J lost 3 bases, V lost 6 bases, and 9 bases had no gene match.

The chain is built from TRBV30 and TRBJ2-7; a possible D gene is TRBD1 (5 bases). CDR3 length: 15 residues. V lost 1 base and J lost 4, with 17 bases in between. Germline V gene lookup returns CDR1 GTSNPN and CDR2 SVGIG (reference sequence). The CDR3 region has the DNA TGTGCCTGGAGTGCCCTAGTAGCAGGGAAATACGAGCAGTACTTC. Protein product: CAWSALVAGKYEQYF.

The genes are TRBV4-1 and TRBJ2-1; D is unclear. The V gene's germline CDR1 is MGHRA and CDR2 YSYEKL. The CDR3 extends over 14 amino acids. Trimming removed 4 bases from V and 7 bases from J, with 14 bases in between. CDR3: CASSPRTEKNEQFF. The CDR3 DNA sequence: TGCGCCAGCAGCCCTAGGACGGAGAAGAATGAGCAGTTCTTC.

Regarding this clone: Other DNA sequences from this sample encode an identical CDR3 as well. The chain employs TRBV6-5 and TRBJ2-7; unclear D gene. Deletions cut 4 bases from V and 6 bases from J, with 7 bases between. The V gene's germline CDR1 is MNHEY and CDR2 SVGAGI. This CDR3 has 11 residues. The CDR3, as DNA: TGTGCCAGCAGTTCCCCGGGCGAGCAGTACTTC. It translates to CASSSPGEQYF.

CDR3 loop: CASSPPGTSTEQETQYF. CDR3 bases: TGTGCCAGCAGTCCCCCCGGGACTAGCACAGAACAAGAGACCCAGTACTTC. The chain combines TRBV7-9 with TRBJ2-5; 9 nucleotides match TRBD2. CDR1 is SEHNR, CDR2 FQNEAQ, per germline (reference sequence). The CDR3 runs to 17 residues. V lost 6 bases, J lost 2 bases, and 13 bases stayed unmatched. Full variable domain (remainder filled in from reference TRBV7-9 and TRBJ2-5): DTGVSQNPRHKITKRGQNVTFRCDPISEHNRLYWYRQTLGQGPEFLTYFQNEAQLEKSRLLSDRFSAERPKGSFSTLEIQRTEQGDSAMYLCASSPPGTSTEQETQYFGPGTRLLVL.

CDR3 nucleotides: TGTGCCAGCGGGGGGACAGGTAGGGCGGACACTGAAGCTTTCTTT. Translated, it gives CASGGTGRADTEAFF. The chain links TRBV2 to TRBJ1-1; 8 positions agree with TRBD1. CDR3 length: 15 residues. The V and J ends lost 8 bases and 3 bases, in that order; junction bases with no gene match: 11. Germline V gene sequence: CDR1 SNHLY, CDR2 FYNNEI.

The chain has TRBV5-1 and TRBJ2-5; the match to TRBD2 covers 8 bases. The CDR3 loop spans 15 amino acids. After removal of 0 bases from V and 5 bases from J, the junction contained 6 bases not matched to a gene. The germline CDR1 and CDR2 sequences are SGHRS and YFSETQ. CDR3 sequence: CASSLVSSGLETQYF. The CDR3 coding sequence is TGCGCCAGCAGCTTGGTGTCTAGCGGGTTGGAGACCCAGTACTTC.

The chain joins TRBV7-3 to TRBJ2-2; D ambiguous. V lost 5 bases to trimming and J lost 3 bases, with 16 bases between them. The CDR3 sequence is 16 residues long. Germline CDR1 is SGHTA and CDR2 is FQGTGA. The DNA for the CDR3 is TGTGCCAGCAGCCTACTACCGGCCCCTTACACCGGGGAGCTGTTTTTT. Amino acids: CASSLLPAPYTGELFF.

Here the CDR3 reads CASSAGSNYEQYF. The CDR3, as DNA: TGCGCCAGCAGCGCAGGGTCCAACTACGAGCAGTACTTC. The rearrangement links TRBV5-1 to TRBJ2-7, with D maybe TRBD1 (5 bases). CDR1 is SGHRS and CDR2 is YFSETQ in the germline V gene. The CDR3 extends over 13 amino acids. The V end was cut by 4 bases, the J end by 3 bases, with 11 bases between.

V usage is TRBV7-9 and J usage is TRBJ2-1; D ambiguous. Deletions cut 1 base from V and 2 bases from J, with 9 bases between. CDR1 and CDR2 (germline): SEHNR, FQNEAQ (reference sequence). The CDR3 has 15 residues. CDR3 residues: CASSLEGGAYNEQFF. CDR3 in DNA: TGTGCCAGCAGCTTAGAGGGCGGTGCCTACAATGAGCAGTTCTTC.

The chain combines TRBV5-1 with TRBJ2-2, with TRBD2 as a possible D gene (6 bases). Trimming left V 0 bases short and J 0 bases short, with 9 bases between. CDR1 and CDR2 (germline): SGHRS, YFSETQ. The CDR3 runs to 16 residues. The CDR3 region has the DNA TGCGCCAGCAGCTTGGTGGTAGCGGCGAACACCGGGGAGCTGTTTTTT. This codes for CASSLVVAANTGELFF.

The V gene is TRBV7-3, the J gene TRBJ2-1, with a possible D match to TRBD2 (6 bases). The V and J ends lost 1 base and 7 bases respectively, with 20 bases between them. Germline V gene data show CDR1 as SGHTA and CDR2 as FQGTGA. The CDR3 sequence is 17 residues long. In DNA, the CDR3 is TGTGCCAGCAGCTTAATCGGGGGACCCCTGACGGGGAATGAGCAGTTCTTC. It codes for CASSLIGGPLTGNEQFF.

The chain is built from TRBV5-1 and TRBJ2-5; perhaps TRBD1 as D (6 bases). CDR3 size: 14 residues. Per the germline V gene, CDR1 is SGHRS and CDR2 is YFSETQ. Trimming took off 4 bases at V and 3 bases at J, with 13 bases between the two ends. DNA of the CDR3: TGCGCCAGCAGCACCATAACAGGGAAAGAGACCCAGTACTTC. It translates to CASSTITGKETQYF. The full variable domain, completed using reference TRBV5-1 and TRBJ2-5, is KAGVTQTPRYLIKTRGQQVTLSCSPISGHRSVSWYQQTPGQGLQFLFEYFSETQRNKGNFPGRFSGRQFSNSRSEMNVSTLELGDSALYLCASSTITGKETQYFGPGTRLLVL.

The V call is TRBV2, the J call TRBJ2-6, with 7 bases lining up with TRBD2. Germline V gives CDR1 SNHLY, CDR2 FYNNEI. The CDR3 extends over 12 amino acids. V dropped 11 bases and J dropped 3; count of bases not matched to a gene: 1. CDR3 sequence: CAAGDGANVLTF. The CDR3 DNA sequence: TGTGCCGCGGGGGATGGGGCCAACGTCCTGACTTTC.

This sequence joins TRBV5-1 and TRBJ1-3, with TRBD1 matching 7 bases. The CDR3 totals 15 residues. V dropped 5 bases and J dropped 8; count of bases not matched to a gene: 13. Germline CDR1 reads SGHRS; CDR2 reads YFSETQ. DNA for the CDR3: TGCGCCAGCAGACGGGACAGCTACAACCCAGACACCATATATTTT. Translation: CASRRDSYNPDTIYF.

A single count supports this clone. V and J are TRBV10-3 and TRBJ2-1, with TRBD2 matching over 9 bases. The CDR3 totals 16 residues. Germline CDR1 reads ENHRY; CDR2 reads SYGVKD. V gave up 0 bases and J gave up 7 bases; unmatched junction bases: 7. The CDR3 coding sequence is TGTGCCATCAGTGAGTCGAATATGGGACTAGCAAATGAGCAGTTCTTC. It yields the protein CAISESNMGLANEQFF.

V usage is TRBV6-4 and J usage is TRBJ1-2, with a possible D match to TRBD1 (5 bases). Germline CDR1 is MRHNA and CDR2 is SNTAGT. Trimming left V 6 bases short and J 0 bases short, with 17 bases between. The CDR3 has 16 residues. The CDR3 sequence is CASSPGTLASNYGYTF. For the CDR3, the DNA is TGTGCCAGCAGCCCAGGGACCCTTGCATCTAACTATGGCTACACCTTC.